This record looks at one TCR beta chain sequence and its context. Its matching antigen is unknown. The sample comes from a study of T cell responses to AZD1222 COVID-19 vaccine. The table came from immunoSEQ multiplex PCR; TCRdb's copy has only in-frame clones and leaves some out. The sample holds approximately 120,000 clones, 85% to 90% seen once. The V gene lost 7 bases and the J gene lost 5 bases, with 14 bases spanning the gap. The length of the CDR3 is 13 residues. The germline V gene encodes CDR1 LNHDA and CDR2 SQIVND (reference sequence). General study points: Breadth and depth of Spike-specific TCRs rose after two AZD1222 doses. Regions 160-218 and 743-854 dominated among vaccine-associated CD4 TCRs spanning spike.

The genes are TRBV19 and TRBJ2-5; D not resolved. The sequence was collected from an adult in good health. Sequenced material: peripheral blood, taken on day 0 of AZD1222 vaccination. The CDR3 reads CASTETELETQYF. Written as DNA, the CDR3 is TGTGCCAGTACCGAGACGGAGCTTGAGACCCAGTACTTC.